One and the same sample provided the 24 T cell receptor beta chains below, sequenced in a study of T cell changes during pregnancy in multiple sclerosis. The protocol was immunoSEQ multiplex PCR, while the TCRdb copy is restricted to in-frame clones and leaves out a portion. Of 99,000 or so clones in the sample, approximately 93% were seen once. Sequenced here: peripheral blood, sampled after pregnancy. The receptor source for this set is a female donor with multiple sclerosis, enrolled in a pregnancy study.

The chain is built from TRBV27 and TRBJ2-7, with 10 bases fitting TRBD1. Germline CDR1 is MNHEY and CDR2 is SMNVEV (reference sequence). The CDR3 runs 13 residues. With 5 bases clipped from V and 6 bases from J, the junction kept 4 bases outside the gene matches. The CDR3 protein is CASSRTGGPEQYF. The CDR3 DNA follows: TGTGCCAGCAGTCGGACAGGGGGGCCCGAGCAGTACTTC.

The chain joins TRBV5-1 to TRBJ1-1; a weak D match, TRBD1 (6 bases). CDR3 size: 12 residues. Germline-derived CDR1 and CDR2 are SGHRS and YFSETQ. V lost 0 bases to trimming and J lost 11 bases, with 11 bases between them. The CDR3 reads CASSLEGRGAFF. CDR3 DNA sequence: TGCGCCAGCAGCTTGGAGGGCAGGGGTGCTTTCTTT.

This clone is a singleton in its sample. This chain joins TRBV5-1 and TRBJ2-2; 9 bases align to TRBD2. The V and J ends lost 0 bases and 6 bases, in that order; junction bases with no gene match: 3. Per the germline V gene, CDR1 is SGHRS and CDR2 is YFSETQ. This CDR3 spans 15 amino acids. DNA of the CDR3: TGCGCCAGCAGCTTGGTTAGCGGGAGTCCCGGGGAGCTGTTTTTT. Encoded protein: CASSLVSGSPGELFF.

The chain has TRBV19 and TRBJ1-3; D not certain. The germline V and J ends were trimmed by 7 bases and 0 bases, with 7 bases remaining between them. The CDR3 runs to 13 residues. Germline CDR1 is LNHDA and CDR2 is SQIVND (reference sequence). The CDR3 DNA reads TGTGCCAGTACGGCGGACTCTGGAAACACCATATATTTT. It translates to CASTADSGNTIYF.

The chain combines TRBV19 with TRBJ2-1; D is undetermined. The CDR3 totals 13 residues. Germline V gene sequence: CDR1 LNHDA, CDR2 SQIVND (reference sequence). Trimming cost V 5 bases and J 4 bases, with 9 bases left between them. The CDR3 nucleotides read TGTGCCAGTAGTTTCGGCGGTTACAATGAGCAGTTCTTC. It yields the protein CASSFGGYNEQFF.

The rearrangement uses TRBV4-1 and TRBJ2-7; TRBD1 aligns across 7 bases. Germline V lookup: CDR1 MGHRA, CDR2 YSYEKL. The CDR3 runs to 14 residues. The V and J ends lost 0 bases and 4 bases, in that order; junction bases with no gene match: 3. CDR3 DNA sequence: TGCGCCAGCAGCCAAGAAGCAGGGGGATACGAGCAGTACTTC. This codes for CASSQEAGGYEQYF.

J is TRBJ1-4 and V is TRBV11-1, with D hard to call. V lost 5 bases to trimming and J lost 7 bases, with 17 bases between them. Germline CDR1 is SGHAT and CDR2 is FQDESV (reference sequence). The CDR3 extends over 15 amino acids. The CDR3 protein is CASSPTRVRGEKLFF. CDR3 coding DNA: TGTGCCAGCAGCCCAACCCGGGTACGTGGTGAAAAACTGTTTTTT.

This clone was recorded only once. The gene calls are TRBV5-1 and TRBJ2-2; TRBD1 aligns across 7 bases. CDR3 size: 15 residues. The ends lost 6 bases at V and 1 base at J; junction bases unmatched: 6. Germline CDR1 and CDR2: SGHRS and YFSETQ. This CDR3 reads CASNTGVLNTGELFF. The CDR3 DNA sequence: TGCGCCAGCAATACAGGGGTATTGAACACCGGGGAGCTGTTTTTT.

The chain recombines TRBV18 with TRBJ2-3; D uncertain. Trimming stripped 3 bases from V and 3 bases from J, with 10 bases between. There are 14 residues in the CDR3. Germline V gives CDR1 KGHSH, CDR2 LQKENI. The CDR3 sequence is CASSPLESTDTQYF. The CDR3 bases are TGTGCCAGCTCACCTTTGGAGTCGACAGATACGCAGTATTTT. The variable domain in full, completed from reference TRBV18 and TRBJ2-3, reads NAGVMQNPRHLVRRRGQEARLRCSPMKGHSHVYWYRQLPEEGLKFMVYLQKENIIDESGMPKERFSAEFPKEGPSILRIQQVVRGDSAAYFCASSPLESTDTQYFGPGTRLTVL.

The chain has TRBV28 and TRBJ2-7, with no clear D. Per the germline V gene, CDR1 is MDHEN and CDR2 is SYDVKM. V was cut by 6 bases and J by 2 bases, with 17 bases left in between. This CDR3 has 15 residues. The CDR3 DNA is TGTGCCAGCAGCCACCAATGGCAGGCCACCTACGAGCAGTACTTC. Protein: CASSHQWQATYEQYF.

This chain uses TRBV18 with TRBJ2-7; D unresolved. Germline lookup yields CDR1 KGHSH and CDR2 LQKENI. The germline V and J ends were trimmed by 3 bases and 0 bases, with 6 bases remaining between them. This CDR3 contains 13 residues. The CDR3 DNA sequence: TGTGCCAGCTCACCGACAAGCTCCTACGAGCAGTACTTC. Amino acid sequence: CASSPTSSYEQYF.

V usage is TRBV28 and J usage is TRBJ2-7; no reliable D call. Germline V gives CDR1 MDHEN, CDR2 SYDVKM. The V gene lost 6 bases and the J gene lost 0 bases, with 24 bases spanning the gap. The length of the CDR3 is 18 residues. The CDR3 region is CASSRLPPTHQSSYEQYF. The CDR3 bases are TGTGCCAGCAGCCGTTTACCTCCCACCCATCAGTCCTCCTACGAGCAGTACTTC.

This sequence joins TRBV7-3 and TRBJ2-1; D possibly corresponds to TRBD2 (7 bases). Germline assignment: CDR1 SGHTA and CDR2 FQGTGA. The V and J ends lost 4 bases and 9 bases respectively, with 16 bases between them. The CDR3 covers 14 residues. CDR3 protein: CASSSSPGGIEQFF. DNA for the CDR3: TGTGCCAGCAGCTCCTCCCCGGGGGGCATTGAGCAGTTCTTC.

The chain couples TRBV11-2 to TRBJ1-1, with 8 bases lining up with TRBD1. The junction had 7 bases not matched to a gene; V was cut back by 6 bases and J by 1 base. From germline, CDR1 is SGHAT and CDR2 FQNNGV. This CDR3 has 15 amino acids. The CDR3, as DNA: TGTGCCAGCAGTCGAGCGGGGACAGGGAACACTGAAGCTTTCTTT. Its translation: CASSRAGTGNTEAFF.

The chain combines TRBV6-5 with TRBJ2-7; D may be TRBD2 (6 bases). CDR3 size: 13 residues. Germline V gene lookup returns CDR1 MNHEY and CDR2 SVGAGI. The ends were cut back, 4 bases at V and 1 base at J, with 8 bases in the middle. The CDR3 nucleotides read TGTGCCAGCAGTTGGCGGGATTCCTACGAGCAGTACTTC. Its protein product is CASSWRDSYEQYF.

The chain employs TRBV5-1 and TRBJ2-5; 9 bases are shared with TRBD1. There are 14 residues in the CDR3. Germline V gene lookup returns CDR1 SGHRS and CDR2 YFSETQ. The V segment lost 4 bases and the J segment 4 bases; nucleotides outside the gene matches: 5. The CDR3 sequence: CASSTGQGRETQYF. The CDR3 nucleotides are TGCGCCAGCAGCACGGGACAGGGAAGAGAGACCCAGTACTTC.

The chain recombines TRBV2 with TRBJ2-1; TRBD1 is a possible D gene (8 bases). CDR1 is SNHLY, CDR2 FYNNEI, per germline. The CDR3 is 13 residues long. V was clipped by 11 bases and J by 5 bases, with 16 bases between them. CDR3 nucleotides: TGTGCCGGGAGGACAGGGAGGGACAATGAGCAGTTCTTC. Translated, it gives CAGRTGRDNEQFF. Full variable domain (remainder filled in from reference TRBV2 and TRBJ2-1): EPEVTQTPSHQVTQMGQEVILRCVPISNHLYFYWYRQILGQKVEFLVSFYNNEISEKSEIFDDQFSVERPDGSNFTLKIRSTKLEDSAMYFCAGRTGRDNEQFFGPGTRLTVL.

The chain has TRBV2 and TRBJ1-4; the match to TRBD1 covers 8 bases. CDR3 length: 14 amino acids. The ends lost 5 bases at V and 4 bases at J; junction bases unmatched: 3. Germline values: CDR1 SNHLY, CDR2 FYNNEI. As DNA, the CDR3 is TGTGCCAGCAGTCCGACAGGGGTTAATGAAAAACTGTTTTTT. This sequence encodes CASSPTGVNEKLFF.

The chain has TRBV14 and TRBJ1-4, with D possibly TRBD1 on 5 matching bases. V lost 4 bases to trimming and J lost 7 bases, with 16 bases between them. The CDR3 loop spans 15 amino acids. The germline V gene has CDR1 SGHDN and CDR2 FVKESK. The CDR3 coding sequence is TGTGCCAGCAGCCCGTCTTTTGGGGCAGGTGAAAAACTGTTTTTT. This sequence encodes CASSPSFGAGEKLFF.

V gene TRBV5-1 combines with J gene TRBJ2-7; D is unresolved. CDR1 and CDR2 from the germline V gene are SGHRS and YFSETQ. The CDR3 extends over 15 amino acids. The germline V and J ends were trimmed by 0 bases and 3 bases, with 13 bases remaining between them. The CDR3 is CASSLGPIVSYEQYF. CDR3 sequence (DNA): TGCGCCAGCAGCTTGGGTCCTATTGTTAGCTACGAGCAGTACTTC.

This chain connects TRBV28 to TRBJ2-1; D may be TRBD1 (5 bases). V gave up 3 bases and J gave up 3 bases, with 9 bases separating them. The CDR3 consists of 14 residues. Germline CDR1 reads MDHEN; CDR2 reads SYDVKM. This chain's CDR3 is CASSLFQGYNEQFF. As DNA, the CDR3 is TGTGCCAGCAGTTTGTTTCAGGGCTACAATGAGCAGTTCTTC.

The chain links TRBV5-1 to TRBJ2-3, with D maybe TRBD2 (5 bases). The CDR3 loop spans 13 amino acids. Trimming shortened V by 0 bases and J by 5 bases, and 7 bases separated the two germline ends. The V gene's germline CDR1 is SGHRS and CDR2 YFSETQ. CDR3 DNA sequence: TGCGCCAGCAGCTTGGCCCGGGGAGATACGCAGTATTTT. Amino acid sequence: CASSLARGDTQYF.

The V call is TRBV27, the J call TRBJ2-3; TRBD2 is a possible D gene (5 bases). Germline V CDR1 and CDR2: MNHEY, SMNVEV (reference sequence). This CDR3 region has 12 residues. V lost 4 bases, J lost 3 bases, and 5 bases lay in between. As DNA, the CDR3 is TGTGCCAGCAGTTCGGGGACAGATACGCAGTATTTT. Its translation: CASSSGTDTQYF.

The chain has TRBV5-1 and TRBJ2-7, with D possibly matching TRBD2 (6 bases). V lost 4 bases and J 6 bases, leaving 17 bases between the germline ends. Germline CDR1 SGHRS, CDR2 YFSETQ. The CDR3 loop spans 14 amino acids. The CDR3 spells CASSPGDGHVEQYF. The CDR3 bases are TGCGCCAGCAGCCCGGGGGACGGGCATGTCGAGCAGTACTTC. The whole variable domain, remainder taken from reference TRBV5-1 and TRBJ2-7, is KAGVTQTPRYLIKTRGQQVTLSCSPISGHRSVSWYQQTPGQGLQFLFEYFSETQRNKGNFPGRFSGRQFSNSRSEMNVSTLELGDSALYLCASSPGDGHVEQYFGPGTRLTVT.